This T cell receptor (beta chain) was identified in a study of blood T cell repertoires in COVID-19. Whole-study context: The samples span acute and convalescent COVID-19 from the United States, Italy and Spain. Sources were T cells, B-cell-depleted T cells, or PBMCs; the material itself was cDNA or gDNA.

This clone was seen only once. Germline assignment: CDR1 SQVTM and CDR2 ANQGSEA. The CDR3 loop spans 12 amino acids. Trimming removed 2 bases at V and 5 bases at J, with 9 bases between. Enrollment of patients from Seattle took place during active infection, with longitudinal follow-up. Clones were sequenced by immunoSEQ multiplex PCR, and TCRdb holds only the in-frame ones, with some missing. The sample records 150,000 to 200,000 clones, around 84% being singletons. V usage is TRBV29-1 and J usage is TRBJ2-5, with a tentative D call TRBD2 (7 bases). Sequencing was done on a sample of peripheral blood. The receptor was isolated from a woman aged 70-85 years with COVID-19, enrolled during active disease. The CDR3 loop reads CSVEKGGETQYF. DNA of the CDR3: TGCAGCGTTGAAAAGGGGGGGGAGACCCAGTACTTC.